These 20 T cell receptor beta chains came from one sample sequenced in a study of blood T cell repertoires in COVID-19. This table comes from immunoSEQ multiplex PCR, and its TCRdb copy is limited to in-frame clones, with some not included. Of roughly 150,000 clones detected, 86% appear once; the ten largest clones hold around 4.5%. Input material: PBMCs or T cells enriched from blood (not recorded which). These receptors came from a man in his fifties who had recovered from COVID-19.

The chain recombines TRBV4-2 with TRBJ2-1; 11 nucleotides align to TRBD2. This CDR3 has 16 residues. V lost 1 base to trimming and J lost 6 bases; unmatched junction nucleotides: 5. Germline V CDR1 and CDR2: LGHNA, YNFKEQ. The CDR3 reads CASSQAGTSGFNEQFF. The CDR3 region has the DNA TGTGCCAGCAGCCAAGCCGGGACTAGCGGTTTCAATGAGCAGTTCTTC.

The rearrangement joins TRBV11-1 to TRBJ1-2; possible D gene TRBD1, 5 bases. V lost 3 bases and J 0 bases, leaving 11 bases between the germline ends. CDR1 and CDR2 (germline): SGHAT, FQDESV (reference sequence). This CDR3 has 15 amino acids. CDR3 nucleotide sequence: TGTGCCAGCAGCTTGGCCGGGACTTCTAACTATGGCTACACCTTC. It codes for CASSLAGTSNYGYTF.

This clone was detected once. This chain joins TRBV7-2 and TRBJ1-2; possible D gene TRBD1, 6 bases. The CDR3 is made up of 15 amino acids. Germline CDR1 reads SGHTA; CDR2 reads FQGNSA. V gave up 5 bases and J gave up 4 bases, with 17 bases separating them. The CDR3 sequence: CASSTRRGAFYGYTF. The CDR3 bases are TGTGCCAGCAGCACCCGACGGGGGGCCTTCTATGGCTACACCTTC.

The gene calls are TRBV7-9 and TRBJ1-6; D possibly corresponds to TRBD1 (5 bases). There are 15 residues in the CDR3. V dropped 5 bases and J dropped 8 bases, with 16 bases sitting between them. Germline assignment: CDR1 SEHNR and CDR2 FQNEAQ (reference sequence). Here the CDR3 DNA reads TGTGCCAGCAGCCTCCGGGGGGATAGCCATTCACCCCTCCACTTT. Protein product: CASSLRGDSHSPLHF.

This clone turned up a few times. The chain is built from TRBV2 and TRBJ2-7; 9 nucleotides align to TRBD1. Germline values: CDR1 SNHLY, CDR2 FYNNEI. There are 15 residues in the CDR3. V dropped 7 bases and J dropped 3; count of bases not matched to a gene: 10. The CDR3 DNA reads TGTGCCAGCACTCAAGGCGGGGACAGGGTCTACGAGCAGTACGTC. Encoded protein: CASTQGGDRVYEQYV.

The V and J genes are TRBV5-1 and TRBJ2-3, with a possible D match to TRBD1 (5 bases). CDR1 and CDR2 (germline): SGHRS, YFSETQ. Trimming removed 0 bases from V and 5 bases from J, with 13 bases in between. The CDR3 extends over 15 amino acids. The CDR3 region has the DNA TGCGCCAGCAGCTTGGAGGTGACAGCAGGAGATACGCAGTATTTT. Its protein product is CASSLEVTAGDTQYF. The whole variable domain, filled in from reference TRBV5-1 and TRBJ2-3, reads KAGVTQTPRYLIKTRGQQVTLSCSPISGHRSVSWYQQTPGQGLQFLFEYFSETQRNKGNFPGRFSGRQFSNSRSEMNVSTLELGDSALYLCASSLEVTAGDTQYFGPGTRLTVL.

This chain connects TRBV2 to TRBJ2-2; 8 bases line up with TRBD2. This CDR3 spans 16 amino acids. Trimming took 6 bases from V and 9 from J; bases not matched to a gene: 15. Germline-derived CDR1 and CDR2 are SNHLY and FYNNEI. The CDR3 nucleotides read TGTGCCAGCAGGCCGTGGGCGGGAGGTCGTCTCCGGGAGCTGTTTTTT. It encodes CASRPWAGGRLRELFF.

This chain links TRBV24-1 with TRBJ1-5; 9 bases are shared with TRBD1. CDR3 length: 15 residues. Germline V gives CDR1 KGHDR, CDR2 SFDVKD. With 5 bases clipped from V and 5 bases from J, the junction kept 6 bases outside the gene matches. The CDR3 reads CATSGLGQGYQPQHF. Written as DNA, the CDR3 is TGTGCCACCAGTGGGTTGGGACAGGGCTATCAGCCCCAGCATTTT.

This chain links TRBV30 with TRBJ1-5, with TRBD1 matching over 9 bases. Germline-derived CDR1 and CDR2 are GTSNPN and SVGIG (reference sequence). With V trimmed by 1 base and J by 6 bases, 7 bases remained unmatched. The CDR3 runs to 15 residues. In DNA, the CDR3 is TGTGCCTGGAGTGGAGGGACAGGGAACGTTCAGCCCCAGCATTTT. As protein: CAWSGGTGNVQPQHF.

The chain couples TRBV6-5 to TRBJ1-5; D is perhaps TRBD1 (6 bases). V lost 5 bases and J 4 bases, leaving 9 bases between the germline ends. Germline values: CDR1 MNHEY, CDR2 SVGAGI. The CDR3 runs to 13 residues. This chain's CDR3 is CASSRDRNQPQHF. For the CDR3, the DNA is TGTGCCAGCAGTCGCGACAGGAATCAGCCCCAGCATTTT.

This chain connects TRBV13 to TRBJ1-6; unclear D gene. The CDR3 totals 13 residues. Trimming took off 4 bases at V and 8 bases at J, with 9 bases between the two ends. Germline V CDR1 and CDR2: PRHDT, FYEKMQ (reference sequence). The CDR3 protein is CASSSTKDSPLHF. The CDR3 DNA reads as TGTGCCAGCAGCTCTACGAAAGATTCACCCCTCCACTTT.

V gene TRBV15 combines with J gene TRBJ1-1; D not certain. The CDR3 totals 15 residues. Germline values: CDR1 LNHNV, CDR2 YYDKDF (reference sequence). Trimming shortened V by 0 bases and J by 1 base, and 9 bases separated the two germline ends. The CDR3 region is CATSRDYSSNTEAFF. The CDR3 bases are TGTGCCACCAGCAGAGATTACAGTTCGAACACTGAAGCTTTCTTT.

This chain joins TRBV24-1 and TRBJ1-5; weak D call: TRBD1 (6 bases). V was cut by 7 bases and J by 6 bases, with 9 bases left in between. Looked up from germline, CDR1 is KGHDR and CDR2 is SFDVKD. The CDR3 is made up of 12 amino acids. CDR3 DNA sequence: TGTGCCACCAGCGAACAGGGTCAGCCCCAGCATTTT. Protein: CATSEQGQPQHF.

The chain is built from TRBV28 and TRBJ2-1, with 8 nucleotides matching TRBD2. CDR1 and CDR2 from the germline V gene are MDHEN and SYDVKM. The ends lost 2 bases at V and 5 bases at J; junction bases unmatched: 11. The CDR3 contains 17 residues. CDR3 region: CASSLTSLAGLNNEQFF. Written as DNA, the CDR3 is TGTGCCAGCAGTTTAACTTCGTTAGCGGGATTAAACAATGAGCAGTTCTTC.

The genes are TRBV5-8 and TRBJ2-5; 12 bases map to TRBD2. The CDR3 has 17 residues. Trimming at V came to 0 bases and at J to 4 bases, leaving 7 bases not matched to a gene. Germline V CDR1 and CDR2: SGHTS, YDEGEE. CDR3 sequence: CASSLVAILAGGETQYF. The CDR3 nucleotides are TGTGCCAGCAGCTTGGTAGCTATACTAGCGGGAGGAGAGACCCAGTACTTC.

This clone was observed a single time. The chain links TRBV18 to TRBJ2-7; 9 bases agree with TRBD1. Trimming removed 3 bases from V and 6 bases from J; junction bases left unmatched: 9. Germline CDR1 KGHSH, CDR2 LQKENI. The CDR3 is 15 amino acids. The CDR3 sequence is CASSPLRTGEGEQYF. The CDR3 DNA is TGTGCCAGCTCACCCCTCAGGACAGGGGAGGGCGAGCAGTACTTC. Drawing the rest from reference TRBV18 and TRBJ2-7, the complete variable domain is NAGVMQNPRHLVRRRGQEARLRCSPMKGHSHVYWYRQLPEEGLKFMVYLQKENIIDESGMPKERFSAEFPKEGPSILRIQQVVRGDSAAYFCASSPLRTGEGEQYFGPGTRLTVT.

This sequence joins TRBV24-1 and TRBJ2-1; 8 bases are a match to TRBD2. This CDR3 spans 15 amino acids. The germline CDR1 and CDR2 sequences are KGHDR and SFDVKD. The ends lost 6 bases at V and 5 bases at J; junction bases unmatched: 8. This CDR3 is CATSRREGLDNEQFF. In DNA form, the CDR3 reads TGTGCCACCAGTCGACGGGAGGGACTAGACAATGAGCAGTTCTTC.

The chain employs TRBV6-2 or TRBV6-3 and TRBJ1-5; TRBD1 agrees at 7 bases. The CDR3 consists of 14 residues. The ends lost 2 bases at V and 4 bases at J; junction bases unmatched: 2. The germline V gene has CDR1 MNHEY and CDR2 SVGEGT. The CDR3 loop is CASSYLTGNQPQHF. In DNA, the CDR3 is TGTGCCAGCAGTTACCTGACAGGGAATCAGCCCCAGCATTTT.

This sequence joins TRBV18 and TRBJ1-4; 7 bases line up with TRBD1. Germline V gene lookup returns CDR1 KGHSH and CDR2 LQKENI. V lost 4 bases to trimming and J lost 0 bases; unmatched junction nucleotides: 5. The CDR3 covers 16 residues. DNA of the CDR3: TGTGCCAGCTCACTTAGGGGACAGTCAACTAATGAAAAACTGTTTTTT. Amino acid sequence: CASSLRGQSTNEKLFF.

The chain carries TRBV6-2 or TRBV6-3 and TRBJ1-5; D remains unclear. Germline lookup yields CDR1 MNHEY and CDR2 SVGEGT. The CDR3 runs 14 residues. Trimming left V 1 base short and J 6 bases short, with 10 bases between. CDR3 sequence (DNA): TGTGCCAGCAGTTACTGGAGTTCGGGTCAGCCCCAGCATTTT. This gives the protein CASSYWSSGQPQHF.